One and the same sample provided the 9 T cell receptor beta chains below, sequenced in a study of blood T cell repertoires in COVID-19 (dated by TCRdb to the early 2020s). Library prep was done by the immunoSEQ multiplex PCR assay. Imported from immuneACCESS, the table was reduced by TCRdb to in-frame sequences with V and J called. These copies leave out some clones; in studies compared against another copy, an unresolved V gene accounts for under half, and the cause of the remainder is not known. This sample comprises a few hundred thousand clones, around 80% of them detected only once. Of the sample, 4.1% falls within the top ten clones. What was sequenced was PBMCs or T cells enriched from blood (not recorded which). The receptor source for this set is a man aged 25-40 years with acute COVID-19.

This clone was counted a single time. This chain uses TRBV6-4 with TRBJ2-1, with 9 bases matching TRBD1. The junction had 7 bases not matched to a gene; V was cut back by 2 bases and J by 8 bases. The CDR3 length is 15 residues. The germline V gene encodes CDR1 MRHNA and CDR2 SNTAGT. CDR3: CASSDLRTGDHEQFF. CDR3 nucleotide sequence: TGTGCCAGCAGTGACCTCCGGACAGGGGATCATGAGCAGTTCTTC.

In DNA form, the CDR3 reads TGTGCCAGCACGACTTCCCCCCATGCGAGAGTAACTGAAGCTTTCTTT. Protein sequence: CASTTSPHARVTEAFF. The chain is built from TRBV25-1 and TRBJ1-1; D is uncertain. V lost 7 bases and J lost 5, with 23 bases in between. Per the germline V gene, CDR1 is MGHDK and CDR2 is SYGVNS. The length of the CDR3 is 16 residues.

The chain joins TRBV11-2 to TRBJ2-1, with a tentative D call TRBD1 (6 bases). Germline assignment: CDR1 SGHAT and CDR2 FQNNGV. Trimming stripped 8 bases from V and 9 bases from J, with 17 bases between. The CDR3 runs 13 residues. The CDR3 region is CASVPRGRTEQFF. The CDR3 DNA reads as TGTGCCAGCGTTCCCAGGGGTAGGACTGAGCAGTTCTTC.

This clone was detected once. The DNA of the CDR3 is TGTGCCAGCAGTGCTACCACAGGGGGCAGTTCACCCCTCCACTTT. This sequence encodes CASSATTGGSSPLHF. The V gene is TRBV27, the J gene TRBJ1-6; TRBD1 matches at 9 bases. Trimming at V came to 5 bases and at J to 9 bases, leaving 8 bases not matched to a gene. The CDR3 is 15 amino acids. Per germline, CDR1 MNHEY and CDR2 SMNVEV (reference sequence).

The V gene is TRBV3-1 (or the pseudogene TRBV3-2), the J gene TRBJ1-1; tentative D call: TRBD1 (5 bases). Germline assignment: CDR1 LGHDT and CDR2 YNNKEL (reference sequence). Between the trimmed V and J ends, which lost 3 bases and 1 base, there was a span of 6 bases. The CDR3 is made up of 13 amino acids. CDR3 loop: CASSHRGNTEAFF. CDR3 coding DNA: TGTGCCAGCAGCCATAGGGGGAACACTGAAGCTTTCTTT.

V and J are TRBV6-5 and TRBJ2-7, with D unclear. Germline loops: CDR1 MNHEY, CDR2 SVGAGI. V lost 7 bases and J lost 3, with 7 bases in between. CDR3 length: 11 amino acids. The CDR3 DNA follows: TGTGCCAGCAATACTCTCTACGAGCAGTACGTC. This codes for CASNTLYEQYV.

This clone was seen more than once but under ten times. V usage is TRBV29-1 and J usage is TRBJ1-1; tentative D call: TRBD1 (6 bases). This CDR3 is 14 amino acids long. Per germline, CDR1 SQVTM and CDR2 ANQGSEA. V was shortened by 7 bases and J by 5 bases, with 20 bases between the two germline ends. As DNA, the CDR3 is TGCAGCGGAGACAGGCGGGGGGGTAGGACTGAAGCTTTCTTT. This encodes CSGDRRGGRTEAFF.

The genes are TRBV5-4 and TRBJ2-7; TRBD1 agrees at 8 bases. The CDR3 is 15 amino acids. CDR1 is SGHNT, CDR2 YYREEE, per germline (reference sequence). The J segment lost 5 bases and the V segment lost 0 bases, leaving 7 bases of the junction unmatched. CDR3 nucleotide sequence: TGTGCCAGCAGCTTGGGAGGACAGGGTGCGCACGAGCAGTACGTC. Its protein product is CASSLGGQGAHEQYV.

The rearrangement joins TRBV6-5 to TRBJ1-4; the D is unclear. Per germline, CDR1 MNHEY and CDR2 SVGAGI. V was clipped by 5 bases and J by 7 bases, with 8 bases between them. The CDR3 consists of 12 residues. This CDR3 is CASSPVVEKLFF. DNA for the CDR3: TGTGCCAGCAGTCCGGTTGTTGAAAAACTGTTTTTT.